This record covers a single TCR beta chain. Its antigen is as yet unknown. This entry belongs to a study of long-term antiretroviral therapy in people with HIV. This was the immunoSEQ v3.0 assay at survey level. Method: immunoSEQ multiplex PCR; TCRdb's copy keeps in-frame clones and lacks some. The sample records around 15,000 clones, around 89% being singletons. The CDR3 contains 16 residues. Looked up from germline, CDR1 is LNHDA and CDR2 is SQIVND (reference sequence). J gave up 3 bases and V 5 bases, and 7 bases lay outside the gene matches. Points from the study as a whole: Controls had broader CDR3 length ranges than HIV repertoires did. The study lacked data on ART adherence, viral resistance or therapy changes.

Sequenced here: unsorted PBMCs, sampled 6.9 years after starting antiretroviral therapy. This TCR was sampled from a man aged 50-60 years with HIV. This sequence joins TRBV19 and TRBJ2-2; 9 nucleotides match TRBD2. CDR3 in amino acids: CASSLGGRAHTGELFF. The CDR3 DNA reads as TGTGCCAGTAGTTTAGGCGGGAGGGCCCACACCGGGGAGCTGTTTTTT.